What follows are 28 T cell receptor beta chains derived from one specimen sequenced in a study of T-cell memory formation after mild COVID-19. TCRdb called the 5' RACE reads again in MiXCR, with one record for every CDR3 protein. The sample has tens of thousands of distinct CDR3 sequences, more than 12% seen once. The sequenced sample consisted of PBMCs or a T cell subset sorted from them (not recorded which). The receptors originated from a man between 18 and 35 years old who had mild COVID-19 (a few samples of this study predate the infection). Cell type and time point are not known.

This clonotype was observed a handful of times. The genes are TRBV12-3 or TRBV12-4 and TRBJ1-2; maybe TRBD1 (6 bases). V gave up 7 bases and J gave up 4 bases, with 13 bases separating them. The CDR3 consists of 13 residues. The CDR3 region has the DNA TGTGCCAGCACTCCCGGGGGCGGCTATGGCTACACCTTC. As protein: CASTPGGGYGYTF.

This clonotype has only a few counts. The V gene is TRBV4-3, the J gene TRBJ1-6; D not resolved. Looked up from germline, CDR1 is LGHNA and CDR2 is YSLEER. Trimming took 1 base from V and 7 from J, leaving 17 bases between them. This CDR3 is 17 amino acids long. The CDR3 nucleotides read TGCGCCAGCAGCCAAGCGGTAGTGAGGGAGAGGAATTCACCCCTCCACTTT. As protein: CASSQAVVRERNSPLHF.

V usage is TRBV2 and J usage is TRBJ1-5; 8 positions match TRBD1. Trimming took 6 bases from V and 6 from J; bases not matched to a gene: 7. CDR1 and CDR2 from the germline V gene are SNHLY and FYNNEI. The CDR3 runs to 14 residues. This CDR3 is CASSDGQGSQPQHF. CDR3 nucleotide sequence: TGTGCCAGCAGCGATGGACAGGGCAGTCAGCCCCAGCATTTT.

In its sample, this clonotype was seen a few times. The chain employs TRBV5-4 and TRBJ1-1; D gene uncertain. Trimming took 9 bases from V and 1 from J, leaving 10 bases between them. The germline gives CDR1 SGHNT, CDR2 YYREEE (reference sequence). The CDR3 runs 12 residues. CDR3: CATQSENTEAFF. CDR3 DNA sequence: TGTGCCACCCAGTCGGAGAACACTGAAGCTTTCTTT.

The genes are TRBV4-3 and TRBJ2-1; D gene ambiguous. This CDR3 region has 13 residues. In germline, CDR1 is LGHNA, CDR2 YSLEER. V was cut by 1 base and J by 4 bases, with 5 bases left in between. Here the CDR3 reads CASSQVGYNEQFF. The CDR3 DNA sequence: TGCGCCAGCAGCCAAGTAGGGTACAATGAGCAGTTCTTC.

The genes are TRBV7-6 and TRBJ1-5, with D perhaps TRBD1 (5 bases). The CDR3 length is 14 residues. V was cut by 5 bases and J by 6 bases, with 14 bases left in between. Germline CDR1 is SGHVS and CDR2 is FNYEAQ. CDR3 residues: CASSPGQGGQPQHF. Written as DNA, the CDR3 is TGTGCCAGCAGCCCGGGGCAGGGTGGTCAGCCCCAGCATTTT.

The chain uses TRBV2 and TRBJ1-2, with 8 bases matching TRBD1. Per germline, CDR1 SNHLY and CDR2 FYNNEI. The CDR3 length is 15 residues. The V and J ends lost 8 bases and 4 bases, in that order; junction bases with no gene match: 12. CDR3 nucleotide sequence: TGTGCCAGCGGACCGCGGACAGGGCCTATCTATGGCTACACCTTC. Translating it yields CASGPRTGPIYGYTF.

The rearrangement joins TRBV7-2 to TRBJ1-2, with TRBD1 matching 8 bases. The V gene end was trimmed by 2 bases and the J gene end by 3 bases; junction bases not matched to a gene: 5. Germline V CDR1 and CDR2: SGHTA, FQGNSA. CDR3 length: 15 residues. CDR3 residues: CASSLTTGAHYGYTF. The CDR3 DNA is TGTGCCAGCAGCTTAACGACAGGGGCCCACTATGGCTACACCTTC.

This chain joins TRBV4-2 and TRBJ1-2; D gene unclear. Germline V gene sequence: CDR1 LGHNA, CDR2 YNFKEQ. This CDR3 contains 13 residues. Deletions cut 1 base from V and 6 bases from J, with 9 bases between. The CDR3 DNA reads TGTGCCAGCAGCCAAGGGTGGATCGATGGCTACACCTTC. Translated: CASSQGWIDGYTF.

The chain has TRBV27 and TRBJ2-1; TRBD2 aligns across 12 bases. J lost 4 bases, V lost 0 bases, and 4 bases had no gene match. The CDR3 runs to 17 residues. Germline-derived CDR1 and CDR2 are MNHEY and SMNVEV (reference sequence). In DNA form, the CDR3 reads TGTGCCAGCAGTTTATCCCTAGCGGGGGGGTTTTACAATGAGCAGTTCTTC. The encoded protein is CASSLSLAGGFYNEQFF.

This clonotype was found once. The rearrangement links TRBV10-3 to TRBJ2-1; tentatively, D is TRBD1 (6 bases). This CDR3 is built from 13 residues. The germline V gene has CDR1 ENHRY and CDR2 SYGVKD. The V end lost 0 bases, the J end lost 6 bases, and 6 bases lay between the germline ends. The CDR3 protein is CAISESGANEQFF. The CDR3 nucleotides are TGTGCCATCAGTGAGTCGGGGGCCAATGAGCAGTTCTTC.

This clonotype was recorded many times. The chain combines TRBV7-9 with TRBJ2-7; TRBD1 agrees at 7 bases. V trimming: 3 bases; J trimming: 5 bases; junction bases outside the gene matches: 7. The CDR3 extends over 14 amino acids. Per the germline V gene, CDR1 is SEHNR and CDR2 is FQNEAQ (reference sequence). The CDR3 DNA follows: TGTGCCAGCAGCTTGTCAAACAGGGGCCACGAGCAGTACTTC. Translating it yields CASSLSNRGHEQYF.

This clonotype came up a few times. The CDR3 DNA sequence: TGTGCCAGCAGCCAGGGACAGGGGAATTCGCCCCAGCATTTT. As protein: CASSQGQGNSPQHF. The chain uses TRBV5-5 and TRBJ1-5, with 10 bases lining up with TRBD1. Losses at the gene ends were 4 bases for V and 9 bases for J; bases not matched to a gene: 7. The germline V gene has CDR1 SGHKS and CDR2 YYEKEE (reference sequence). The length of the CDR3 is 14 residues. Filled out from reference TRBV5-5 and TRBJ1-5, the complete variable domain reads DAGVTQSPTHLIKTRGQQVTLRCSPISGHKSVSWYQQVLGQGPQFIFQYYEKEERGRGNFPDRFSARQFPNYSSELNVNALLLGDSALYLCASSQGQGNSPQHFGDGTRLSIL.

The V gene is TRBV4-3, the J gene TRBJ1-2, with D possibly matching TRBD1 (6 bases). The CDR3 runs 13 residues. With 3 bases removed from V and 5 bases from J, the gap between germline ends came to 10 bases. Germline values: CDR1 LGHNA, CDR2 YSLEER. The CDR3 DNA is TGCGCCAGCAGCCAGGATACAGGGTATGGCTACACCTTC. Protein sequence: CASSQDTGYGYTF.

In its sample, this clonotype was seen a few times. The chain carries TRBV27 and TRBJ2-3; TRBD2 agrees at 9 bases. The V and J ends lost 3 bases and 6 bases, in that order; junction bases with no gene match: 4. The CDR3 is made up of 14 amino acids. The germline CDR1 and CDR2 sequences are MNHEY and SMNVEV (reference sequence). The CDR3 DNA reads as TGTGCCAGCAGTTTGCGGGGGGGCCGCGATACGCAGTATTTT. The encoded protein is CASSLRGGRDTQYF.

This clonotype was observed a few times. This chain connects TRBV4-1 to TRBJ2-3; 8 nucleotides match TRBD1. Germline CDR1 reads MGHRA; CDR2 reads YSYEKL. V was pared by 4 bases and J by 3 bases, with 6 bases of the junction left unmatched. There are 15 residues in the CDR3. The CDR3: CASSPRDRSTDTQYF. The CDR3 nucleotides read TGCGCCAGCAGCCCCCGGGACAGGAGTACAGATACGCAGTATTTT.

This clonotype occurred a few times. V usage is TRBV20-1 and J usage is TRBJ2-1, with D unresolved. The CDR3 extends over 13 amino acids. Germline loops: CDR1 DFQATT, CDR2 SNEGSKA (reference sequence). The V end was cut by 1 base, the J end by 0 bases, with 4 bases between. The DNA for the CDR3 is TGCAGTGCTAGAGTAGGCTCCTACAATGAGCAGTTCTTC. Residues: CSARVGSYNEQFF.

This clonotype was recorded a few times. The chain uses TRBV7-3 and TRBJ2-3; 12 bases are shared with TRBD2. Germline V CDR1 and CDR2: SGHTA, FQGTGA. This CDR3 contains 16 residues. The ends lost 4 bases at V and 3 bases at J; junction bases unmatched: 5. In DNA, the CDR3 is TGTGCCAGCAGCTCCCCTAGCGGGGGGGGAACAGATACGCAGTATTTT. Translation: CASSSPSGGGTDTQYF.

This clonotype was seen ten or more times. The chain links TRBV4-3 to TRBJ2-1; 7 nucleotides line up with TRBD1. Per germline, CDR1 LGHNA and CDR2 YSLEER. After removal of 0 bases from V and 0 bases from J, the junction contained 11 bases not matched to a gene. The CDR3 consists of 19 residues. The CDR3 region has the DNA TGCGCCAGCAGCCAAGATTGGGACAGCTCCCCGAGCTCCTACAATGAGCAGTTCTTC. Protein sequence: CASSQDWDSSPSSYNEQFF.

This clonotype was seen ten or more times. As DNA, the CDR3 is TGTGCCATCCTACCGCTAGCGGAGGGGACAGATACGCAGTATTTT. Its protein product is CAILPLAEGTDTQYF. This chain links TRBV7-9 with TRBJ2-3, with 7 bases fitting TRBD2. Germline assignment: CDR1 SEHNR and CDR2 FQNEAQ (reference sequence). V gave up 10 bases and J gave up 3 bases; unmatched junction bases: 13. The CDR3 sequence is 15 residues long.

The chain carries TRBV14 and TRBJ1-2, with D unclear. Looked up from germline, CDR1 is SGHDN and CDR2 is FVKESK. CDR3 length: 12 amino acids. The V end lost 1 base, the J end lost 10 bases, and 10 bases lay between the germline ends. This chain's CDR3 is CASSQGAVDYTF. Here the CDR3 DNA reads TGTGCCAGCAGCCAAGGGGCGGTAGACTACACCTTC.

The chain is built from TRBV7-9 and TRBJ2-3, with 9 bases aligning to TRBD1. The V gene end was trimmed by 11 bases and the J gene end by 4 bases; junction bases not matched to a gene: 10. CDR3 length: 14 residues. Germline V gives CDR1 SEHNR, CDR2 FQNEAQ (reference sequence). The CDR3 sequence: CASRGTGRSDTQYF. The CDR3 coding sequence is TGTGCCTCCCGCGGGACAGGGCGTTCAGATACGCAGTATTTT.

In this sample, this clonotype turned up many times. This chain connects TRBV4-2 to TRBJ2-3, with 8 bases matching TRBD2. Looked up from germline, CDR1 is LGHNA and CDR2 is YNFKEQ. V shed 5 bases, J shed 7 bases, and the junction held 8 bases outside the gene matches. The CDR3 extends over 14 amino acids. Written as DNA, the CDR3 is TGTGCCAGCAGCACGAAGCGGGGGACCTATACGCAGTATTTT. It is translated as CASSTKRGTYTQYF.

The genes are TRBV4-1 and TRBJ1-2; D ambiguous. Trimming stripped 0 bases from V and 2 bases from J, with 7 bases between. This CDR3 spans 14 amino acids. CDR1 and CDR2 from the germline V gene are MGHRA and YSYEKL. The CDR3 region has the DNA TGCGCCAGCAGCCAAGAAGCTAACAACTATGGCTACACCTTC. This gives the protein CASSQEANNYGYTF.

This clonotype was recorded a few times. This rearrangement joins TRBV29-1 to TRBJ1-2; 7 bases match TRBD1. The J segment lost 8 bases and the V segment lost 4 bases, leaving 7 bases of the junction unmatched. Per the germline V gene, CDR1 is SQVTM and CDR2 is ANQGSEA. The CDR3 is 12 amino acids. The CDR3 loop reads CSVVGDRRGYTF. CDR3 nucleotides: TGCAGCGTTGTTGGGGACAGAAGAGGCTACACCTTC.

There are a few counts of this clonotype. The chain uses TRBV7-9 and TRBJ2-5; TRBD1 might be the D (5 bases). Trimming shortened V by 1 base and J by 1 base, and 13 bases separated the two germline ends. The germline CDR1 and CDR2 sequences are SEHNR and FQNEAQ (reference sequence). The CDR3 spans 16 residues. The CDR3 region has the DNA TGTGCCAGCAGCTTAGTCCCAGGGCTCCCCCAAGAGACCCAGTACTTC. As protein: CASSLVPGLPQETQYF.

The chain has TRBV6-6 and TRBJ2-7; 11 positions agree with TRBD1. The trim removed 0 bases at V and 1 base at J, leaving 8 bases unmatched. This CDR3 is built from 18 residues. CDR1 MNHNY and CDR2 SVGAGI come from the germline V gene (reference sequence). The CDR3 reads CASSYSSRDRGTSYEQYV. CDR3 nucleotide sequence: TGTGCCAGCAGTTACTCCAGCCGGGACAGGGGGACGTCCTACGAGCAGTACGTC.

This clonotype was recorded a few times. The CDR3 sequence is CASSYSSGEGQYV. Here the CDR3 DNA reads TGTGCCAGCAGTTACTCCAGCGGGGAGGGGCAGTACGTC. The chain is built from TRBV6-2 or TRBV6-3 and TRBJ2-7; 7 bases match TRBD2. CDR3 size: 13 residues. With V trimmed by 0 bases and J by 9 bases, 5 bases remained unmatched. Germline lookup yields CDR1 MNHEY and CDR2 SVGEGT.